This T cell receptor beta chain was sequenced during a study of cytomegalovirus exposure and HLA in healthy donors. General study findings and limits: TCR sequences were mostly rare, though some public TCRs occurred in many donors. Relative to equally common others, HLA-associated TCR beta chains showed greater clonal expansion in a later analysis. A later analysis appeared to link common viral pathogens to several of the most significant clusters.

Vbeta (60) and Jbeta (13) primers were used in the PCR. The table came from immunoSEQ multiplex PCR; TCRdb's copy has only in-frame clones and leaves some out. The data hold around 170,000 clones, with less than 80% observed a single time. Looked up from germline, CDR1 is MGHDK and CDR2 is SYGVNS. V lost 11 bases to trimming and J lost 6 bases, with 19 bases between them. The CDR3 runs 13 residues. As for the donors, each was a healthy bone marrow donor. This clone was seen just once. Its matching antigen is unknown. This receptor was taken from a man aged 18 to 30 in good health and CMV-seronegative. The rearrangement links TRBV25-1 to TRBJ1-2, with TRBD1 as a possible D gene (6 bases). Source material: PBMCs. CDR3 in amino acids: CACITGSVDGYTF. The CDR3 nucleotides read TGTGCCTGCATAACAGGGTCGGTGGATGGCTACACCTTC.